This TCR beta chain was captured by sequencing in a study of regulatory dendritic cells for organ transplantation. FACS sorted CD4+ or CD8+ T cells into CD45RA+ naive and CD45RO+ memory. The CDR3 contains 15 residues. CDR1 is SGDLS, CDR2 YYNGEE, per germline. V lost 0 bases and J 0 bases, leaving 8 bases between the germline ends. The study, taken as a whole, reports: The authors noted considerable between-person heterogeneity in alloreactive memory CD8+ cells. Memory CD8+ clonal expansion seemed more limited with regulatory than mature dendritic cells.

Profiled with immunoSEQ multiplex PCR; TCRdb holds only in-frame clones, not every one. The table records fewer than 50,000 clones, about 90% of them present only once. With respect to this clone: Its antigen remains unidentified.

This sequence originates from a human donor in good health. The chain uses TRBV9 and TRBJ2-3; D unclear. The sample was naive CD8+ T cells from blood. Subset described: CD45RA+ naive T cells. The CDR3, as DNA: TGTGCCAGCAGCGTAGTAGCAGCTAGCACAGATACGCAGTATTTT. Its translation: CASSVVAASTDTQYF.